The T cell receptor (beta chain) under discussion was sequenced for a study of blood T cell repertoires in COVID-19. About the study: The origin of the acute and convalescent COVID-19 samples was the United States, Italy and Spain. Sample material is recorded as cDNA or gDNA derived from T cells, B-cell-depleted T cells, or PBMCs.

The sample holds one count of this clone. Per the original data handling: Reference gene primer amplification yielded estimated nucleated cell counts. The protocol was immunoSEQ multiplex PCR, while the TCRdb copy is restricted to in-frame clones and leaves out a portion. The V and J calls and clone size are taken from that table; D and trimming were inferred from the DNA. Of some 150,000 clones listed, 60% to 80% are singletons. This receptor was identified in a man aged 50 to 59 with active or convalescent COVID-19. The sequencing input was peripheral blood.

The CDR3 nucleotides are TGTGCCAGCAGCTTCTTGGTTGCTAGCGGGAACACCGGGGAGCTGTTTTTT. Encoded protein: CASSFLVASGNTGELFF. This chain connects TRBV7-3 to TRBJ2-2; 7 positions match TRBD2. There are 17 residues in the CDR3. V lost 3 bases, J lost 1 base, and 8 bases stayed unmatched. Germline V gene lookup returns CDR1 SGHTA and CDR2 FQGTGA.